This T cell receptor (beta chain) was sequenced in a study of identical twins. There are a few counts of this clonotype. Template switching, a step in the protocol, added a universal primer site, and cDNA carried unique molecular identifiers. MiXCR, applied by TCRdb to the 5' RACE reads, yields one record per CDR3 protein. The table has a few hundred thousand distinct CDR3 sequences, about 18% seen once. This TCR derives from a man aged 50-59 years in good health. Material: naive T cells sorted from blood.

The CDR3 nucleotides read TGTGCCATCAGTGAGTCCGAGTTTAGCTCGAACACTGAAGCTTTCTTT. It yields the protein CAISESEFSSNTEAFF. The chain recombines TRBV10-3 with TRBJ1-1; D gene unclear. From germline, CDR1 is ENHRY and CDR2 SYGVKD. V was trimmed by 0 bases and J by 1 base, leaving 12 bases between them. The CDR3 consists of 16 residues.